This T cell receptor (beta chain) was profiled in a study of CD8+ T cells in alopecia areata. Sample treatment: oral pan-JAK inhibitor, 5-10 mg twice daily. Obtained from alopecia areata patients were lesional scalp punch biopsies along with peripheral blood. Germline V lookup: CDR1 MDHEN, CDR2 SYDVKM. Trimming shortened V by 4 bases and J by 8 bases, and 11 bases separated the two germline ends. This CDR3 has 12 residues. cDNA reverse transcribed from extracted RNA served as the sequencing template. TCRdb keeps only in-frame clones here, not all; method: immunoSEQ multiplex PCR. The sample contains around 190,000 clones, less than 65% of which appear only once.

This chain joins TRBV28 and TRBJ1-2, with D uncertain. The sequenced sample was CD4+ T cells sorted from blood, obtained at week 4, from a patient treated with tofacitinib. The clonotype originates from a human donor with alopecia areata. The CDR3, as DNA: TGTGCCAGCAGTTCTACCAGAGGGGGCTACACCTTC. It translates to CASSSTRGGYTF.